This passage covers 30 T cell receptor beta chains from one sample sequenced in a study of T-cell reconstitution after alpha-beta-depleted transplantation in children (dated by TCRdb to the mid-2010s). The library was generated by PCR. TCRdb records Illumina HiSeq 2500 as the sequencer. Molecular barcoding was employed in the preparation of TCR libraries, with unique molecular identifiers being used to normalize TCRbeta repertoire quantification. TCRdb reanalyzed the raw reads on its own, using fastp at Q25 for trimming and MiXCR for clone calling, and kept in-frame beta chains. Identical CDR3 proteins give one entry, which carries the most common genes and DNA. This sample gives about 500,000 distinct CDR3 sequences in total; about an eighth of them show up just once. Together, the top ten hold around 15% of the sample. The sample's treatment or condition label is to be understood as: allogeneic hematopoietic cell transplantation with graft depleted of TCRalphabeta T cells and CD19 B cells.

The specimen comprised PBMCs, mostly from graft donor cells, sampled 180 days after TCRalphabeta/CD19-depleted stem cell transplant. Every receptor here comes from a female patient under 10 years old who had a stem cell transplant for aplastic anemia, so the T cells may come from the graft donor.

This clonotype came up many times. The rearrangement uses TRBV7-2 and TRBJ2-1; 9 positions agree with TRBD2. V was clipped by 1 base and J by 3 bases; unmatched bases: 4. Looked up from germline, CDR1 is SGHTA and CDR2 is FQGNSA. CDR3 length: 16 amino acids. In nucleotides, the CDR3 is TGTGCCAGCAGCTTAGGACTAGCGGCACTCTACAATGAGCAGTTCTTC. This translates into CASSLGLAALYNEQFF.

The CDR3 sequence: CASSQFRGPNNEQFF. In nucleotides, the CDR3 is TGTGCCAGCAGCCAGTTCAGAGGGCCGAACAATGAGCAGTTCTTC. The chain combines TRBV14 with TRBJ2-1, with D possibly TRBD2 on 5 matching bases. CDR1 and CDR2 from the germline V gene are SGHDN and FVKESK. Trimming stripped 3 bases from V and 5 bases from J, with 14 bases between. This CDR3 contains 15 residues. The complete variable domain, with remaining parts taken from reference TRBV14 and TRBJ2-1, reads EAGVTQFPSHSVIEKGQTVTLRCDPISGHDNLYWYRRVMGKEIKFLLHFVKESKQDESGMPNNRFLAERTGGTYSTLKVQPAELEDSGVYFCASSQFRGPNNEQFFGPGTRLTVL.

This clonotype showed up just a few times. This chain links TRBV5-1 with TRBJ2-1; D is perhaps TRBD1 (5 bases). This CDR3 comprises 15 residues. Per germline, CDR1 SGHRS and CDR2 YFSETQ. The germline V and J ends were trimmed by 5 bases and 0 bases, with 12 bases remaining between them. CDR3 sequence: CASRSQVSSYNEQFF. For the CDR3, the DNA is TGCGCCAGCAGATCACAGGTGAGCTCCTACAATGAGCAGTTCTTC.

This clonotype has just a few counts. The chain uses TRBV12-3 or TRBV12-4 and TRBJ2-2; D is unresolved. Trimming stripped 5 bases from V and 6 bases from J, with 13 bases between. This CDR3 has 14 residues. CDR3 bases: TGTGCCAGCAGTCTCGACCTTTTACCCGGGGAGCTGTTTTTT. Its protein is CASSLDLLPGELFF.

This sequence joins TRBV2 and TRBJ2-7; 8 nucleotides agree with TRBD1. J lost 5 bases, V lost 7 bases, and 13 bases had no gene match. The germline V gene encodes CDR1 SNHLY and CDR2 FYNNEI. There are 15 residues in the CDR3. The CDR3 is CASTDRAGGVHEQYV. The CDR3 nucleotides read TGTGCCAGCACCGACCGGGCAGGGGGCGTGCACGAGCAGTACGTC.

V is TRBV12-3 or TRBV12-4 and J is TRBJ2-5; D call uncertain. CDR3 length: 13 residues. Trimming took off 3 bases at V and 5 bases at J, with 10 bases between the two ends. CDR3 loop: CASSFSLEETQYF. CDR3 bases: TGTGCCAGCAGTTTCTCGTTGGAGGAGACCCAGTACTTC.

This clonotype was detected ten times or more. The V call is TRBV7-2, the J call TRBJ2-3; no reliable D call. Trimming removed 6 bases at V and 2 bases at J, with 12 bases between. The CDR3 spans 14 residues. CDR1 and CDR2 (germline): SGHTA, FQGNSA. The chain's CDR3 is CASRSQAYTDTQYF. CDR3 DNA sequence: TGTGCCAGCAGGAGCCAGGCCTACACAGATACGCAGTATTTT.

The genes are TRBV29-1 and TRBJ2-2, with a weak D call TRBD2 (5 bases). Trimming took off 7 bases at V and 3 bases at J, with 9 bases between the two ends. Germline CDR1 is SQVTM and CDR2 is ANQGSEA. The CDR3 runs 12 residues. The CDR3 region is CSGGYDTGELFF. The DNA for the CDR3 is TGCAGCGGAGGGTACGACACCGGGGAGCTGTTTTTT.

The V call is TRBV7-2, the J call TRBJ1-4; TRBD1 matches at 9 bases. The V and J ends lost 4 bases and 10 bases, in that order; junction bases with no gene match: 10. CDR1 is SGHTA and CDR2 is FQGNSA in the germline V gene. CDR3 length: 15 residues. CDR3 loop: CASSSLTTGGGKLFF. The CDR3 bases are TGTGCCAGCAGCTCACTGACGACAGGGGGGGGAAAACTGTTTTTT.

V gene TRBV10-3 combines with J gene TRBJ2-7, with a weak D call TRBD1 (6 bases). The CDR3 runs 15 residues. V lost 3 bases and J lost 2, with 14 bases in between. Germline CDR1 reads ENHRY; CDR2 reads SYGVKD. CDR3 amino acids: CAISDPGHPTYEQYF. The CDR3, as DNA: TGTGCCATCAGTGACCCGGGACACCCAACCTACGAGCAGTACTTC.

The V gene is TRBV12-5, the J gene TRBJ1-1; perhaps TRBD1 as D (6 bases). Germline CDR1 LGHNT, CDR2 FRNRAP. The CDR3 loop spans 16 amino acids. V was pared by 3 bases and J by 2 bases, with 16 bases between. CDR3 loop: CASGLASTRGNTEAFF. The CDR3 region has the DNA TGTGCTAGTGGTTTAGCATCTACCAGGGGTAACACTGAAGCTTTCTTT.

The V and J genes are TRBV12-3 or TRBV12-4 and TRBJ2-5, with a tentative D call TRBD1 (6 bases). There are 19 residues in the CDR3. V dropped 5 bases and J dropped 2 bases, with 27 bases sitting between them. The DNA of the CDR3 is TGTGCCAGCAGTGTCCGAATCAGGGGAAACCCCTCGTCTCAAGAGACCCAGTACTTC. Protein: CASSVRIRGNPSSQETQYF.

The chain couples TRBV7-2 to TRBJ2-1; possible D gene TRBD2, 5 bases. V was cut by 10 bases and J by 2 bases, with 12 bases left in between. This CDR3 is 13 amino acids long. Germline CDR1 reads SGHTA; CDR2 reads FQGNSA. The CDR3 nucleotides are TGTGCCACCCGGACTTACCCCTACAATGAGCAGTTCTTC. Its protein product is CATRTYPYNEQFF. Together with reference TRBV7-2 and TRBJ2-1, the CDR3 gives the full variable domain: GAGVSQSPSNKVTEKGKDVELRCDPISGHTALYWYRQSLGQGLEFLIYFQGNSAPDKSGLPSDRFSAERTGGSVSTLTIQRTQQEDSAVYLCATRTYPYNEQFFGPGTRLTVL.

This clonotype was seen ten or more times. The chain is built from TRBV20-1 and TRBJ2-7, with TRBD1 identical over 7 bases. Germline V gene lookup returns CDR1 DFQATT and CDR2 SNEGSKA (reference sequence). The V and J ends lost 5 bases and 1 base, in that order; junction bases with no gene match: 5. The CDR3 covers 13 residues. The CDR3 nucleotides read TGCAGTGCTCGGGGACAGTCTTCCTACGAGCAGTACTTC. This translates into CSARGQSSYEQYF.

This clonotype showed up just a few times. The chain combines TRBV4-2 with TRBJ2-5; D remains unclear. This CDR3 contains 16 residues. Deletions cut 4 bases from V and 4 bases from J, with 19 bases between. Germline loops: CDR1 LGHNA, CDR2 YNFKEQ. The CDR3: CASSPVALRRVETQYF. The CDR3 DNA sequence: TGTGCCAGCAGCCCTGTGGCCCTTCGACGGGTAGAGACCCAGTACTTC.

The chain links TRBV10-3 to TRBJ2-1; TRBD2 might be the D (6 bases). The CDR3 is 15 residues long. V lost 5 bases and J 5 bases, leaving 16 bases between the germline ends. Germline lookup yields CDR1 ENHRY and CDR2 SYGVKD. In DNA form, the CDR3 reads TGTGCCATCAGTCCGCGGGACTTCGGAGACAATGAGCAGTTCTTC. Its protein is CAISPRDFGDNEQFF.

There are a few counts of this clonotype. The V call is TRBV5-1, the J call TRBJ1-2; possibly TRBD1 for D (6 bases). Per germline, CDR1 SGHRS and CDR2 YFSETQ. The V and J ends lost 4 bases and 4 bases respectively, with 23 bases between them. CDR3 length equals 17 residues. The CDR3 bases are TGCGCCAGCAGCCCTGGACGGACAGAGGGGCTCTTCTATGGCTACACCTTC. Translated, it gives CASSPGRTEGLFYGYTF.

This clonotype was counted a few times. This chain links TRBV29-1 with TRBJ1-2; D may be TRBD1 (6 bases). V lost 0 bases and J 3 bases, leaving 8 bases between the germline ends. Germline CDR1 and CDR2: SQVTM and ANQGSEA. This CDR3 has 13 residues. CDR3 nucleotides: TGCAGCGTTGAAGACAGGACAGACTATGGCTACACCTTC. This gives the protein CSVEDRTDYGYTF. Full variable domain (remainder filled in from reference TRBV29-1 and TRBJ1-2): SAVISQKPSRDICQRGTSLTIQCQVDSQVTMMFWYRQQPGQSLTLIATANQGSEATYESGFVIDKFPISRPNLTFSTLTVSNMSPEDSSIYLCSVEDRTDYGYTFGSGTRLTVV.

V gene TRBV7-9 combines with J gene TRBJ1-4; D unresolved. From germline, CDR1 is SEHNR and CDR2 FQNEAQ (reference sequence). V dropped 0 bases and J dropped 3 bases, with 2 bases sitting between them. This CDR3 contains 13 residues. This CDR3 reads CASSLASNEKLFF. CDR3 nucleotide sequence: TGTGCCAGCAGCTTAGCGTCTAATGAAAAACTGTTTTTT.

This clonotype was picked up a small number of times. This chain connects TRBV11-3 to TRBJ2-3, with 8 bases matching TRBD2. The V and J ends lost 6 bases and 9 bases, in that order; junction bases with no gene match: 8. Germline loops: CDR1 SGHNT, CDR2 YENEEA. The CDR3 totals 13 residues. The chain's CDR3 is CASRPAASGTQYF. The CDR3 coding sequence is TGTGCCAGCAGGCCAGCGGCTAGCGGGACGCAGTATTTT.

The chain links TRBV28 to TRBJ2-5; 8 nucleotides align to TRBD1. The J segment lost 6 bases and the V segment lost 5 bases, leaving 11 bases of the junction unmatched. This CDR3 has 15 residues. In germline, CDR1 is MDHEN, CDR2 SYDVKM. CDR3 nucleotides: TGTGCCAGCAGTCGTAACAGGGGGGTTCCCAAGACCCAGTACTTC. Its protein is CASSRNRGVPKTQYF.

The V and J genes are TRBV28 and TRBJ2-5, with D unclear. With 3 bases removed from V and 9 bases from J, the gap between germline ends came to 11 bases. Germline CDR1 MDHEN, CDR2 SYDVKM. The CDR3 spans 12 residues. CDR3 nucleotide sequence: TGTGCCAGCAGTTTCTCATTTACGGCCCAGTACTTC. As protein: CASSFSFTAQYF.

In its sample, this clonotype was seen a few times. This rearrangement joins TRBV9 to TRBJ2-3; 8 nucleotides line up with TRBD1. The germline V gene has CDR1 SGDLS and CDR2 YYNGEE. This CDR3 contains 14 residues. The V segment lost 0 bases and the J segment 4 bases; nucleotides outside the gene matches: 1. CDR3 amino acids: CASSVEQGADTQYF. The CDR3 region has the DNA TGTGCCAGCAGCGTAGAACAGGGGGCAGATACGCAGTATTTT.

The chain carries TRBV19 and TRBJ1-1, with TRBD1 as a possible D gene (5 bases). Germline V lookup: CDR1 LNHDA, CDR2 SQIVND (reference sequence). This CDR3 is built from 11 residues. V was shortened by 3 bases and J by 10 bases, with 9 bases between the two germline ends. CDR3 protein: CASSISQGAFF. CDR3 DNA: TGTGCCAGTAGTATTTCGCAGGGAGCTTTCTTT.

The table lists this clonotype with a few counts. The CDR3 protein is CSVDGGLAATDTQYF. DNA for the CDR3: TGCAGCGTTGATGGGGGACTAGCGGCCACAGATACGCAGTATTTT. The chain joins TRBV29-1 to TRBJ2-3; 11 nucleotides line up with TRBD2. Germline lookup yields CDR1 SQVTM and CDR2 ANQGSEA. Losses at the gene ends were 3 bases for V and 2 bases for J; bases not matched to a gene: 4. The CDR3 consists of 15 residues.

There are a few counts of this clonotype. Here the CDR3 reads CASSIGDRGLTSSYNEQFF. The CDR3 DNA reads as TGTGCCAGTAGTATTGGGGACAGGGGATTAACTAGCTCCTACAATGAGCAGTTCTTC. The chain links TRBV19 to TRBJ2-1, with 10 bases identical to TRBD1. With V trimmed by 3 bases and J by 0 bases, 11 bases remained unmatched. The CDR3 has 19 amino acids. CDR1 LNHDA and CDR2 SQIVND come from the germline V gene (reference sequence).

In this sample, this clonotype turned up a few times. The gene calls are TRBV11-2 and TRBJ2-1; the match to TRBD2 covers 11 bases. V shed 5 bases, J shed 1 base, and the junction held 10 bases outside the gene matches. In germline, CDR1 is SGHAT, CDR2 FQNNGV. The CDR3 runs to 18 residues. CDR3 nucleotide sequence: TGTGCCAGCAGCCTGACTAGCGGGGTTTTTTTATCCTACAATGAGCAGTTCTTC. Translating gives CASSLTSGVFLSYNEQFF.

This clonotype was observed a handful of times. The J gene is TRBJ2-2, the V gene TRBV20-1; perhaps TRBD2 as D (5 bases). The V gene lost 2 bases and the J gene lost 1 base, with 17 bases spanning the gap. Per the germline V gene, CDR1 is DFQATT and CDR2 is SNEGSKA (reference sequence). The CDR3 has 17 amino acids. The DNA of the CDR3 is TGCAGTGCTAGACCCCATTTTAAGCGGAAGAACACCGGGGAGCTGTTTTTT. Encoded protein: CSARPHFKRKNTGELFF.

The J gene is TRBJ2-2, the V gene TRBV13; possible D gene TRBD2, 5 bases. The length of the CDR3 is 15 residues. Germline V gene data show CDR1 as PRHDT and CDR2 as FYEKMQ (reference sequence). The V end was cut by 7 bases, the J end by 0 bases, with 12 bases between. CDR3 bases: TGTGCCAGCAAATCGGGGTTGTCGAACACCGGGGAGCTGTTTTTT. It specifies CASKSGLSNTGELFF.

The chain is built from TRBV6-2 or TRBV6-3 and TRBJ2-2; 14 bases match TRBD2. Trimming removed 9 bases from V and 5 bases from J; junction bases left unmatched: 8. Germline CDR1 MNHEY, CDR2 SVGEGT. The CDR3 runs to 16 residues. For the CDR3, the DNA is TGTGCCAGTGTACCGGGACTAGCGGGAGCTACCGGGGAGCTGTTTTTT. This gives the protein CASVPGLAGATGELFF.